This T cell receptor beta chain appears in the sequencing data of a study of shared clonotypes between healthy human individuals. The naive CD8 subset, CD45RO-negative cells positively selected for CCR7, excluded terminally differentiated effector memory CD45RA+ cells. Sequencing was performed with immunoSEQ multiplex PCR; in TCRdb, only in-frame clones are kept and a portion is missing. Altogether 650,000 to 800,000 clones are present, under 95% being singletons, with the ten largest covering about a quarter. Study-wide findings and caveats: Across subsets, estimated richness was generally greater for naive than for memory populations.

Germline loops: CDR1 SGHRS, CDR2 YFSETQ. The CDR3 extends over 18 amino acids. Trimming took off 0 bases at V and 0 bases at J, with 19 bases between the two ends. Comments on this clone: Its antigen is not identified.

The chain couples TRBV5-1 to TRBJ2-7, with TRBD2 as a possible D gene (6 bases). The sample was naive CD8+ T cells sorted from blood. The origin of this receptor is a man aged 25 to 40 in good health. The CDR3 region is CASSLGEDMGFSSYEQYF. For the CDR3, the DNA is TGCGCCAGCAGCTTGGGGGAGGATATGGGTTTCAGCTCCTACGAGCAGTACTTC.